The 8 T cell receptor beta chains below were found in one sample sequenced in a study of T cells in Graves' hyperthyroidism and ophthalmopathy (dated by TCRdb to the late 2010s). The library was obtained by multiplex PCR. The sample was run on an Illumina HiSeq 2000. The TCR beta CDR3 regions were amplified from RNA transcripts. For the first round of RT-PCR on the TCR CDR3, the HTBI primer set was used together with the Qiagen OneStep RT-PCR kit. TCRdb reprocessed the public reads (quality trimming at Q25 with fastp, clone calling with MiXCR) and kept in-frame beta chains. Rows with a matching CDR3 protein are joined into one entry that keeps the most common DNA and genes. The sample contains approximately 620,000 distinct CDR3 sequences, roughly 15% of them found a single time. The ten top clones hold around 3.5% of the sample. Sequences were obtained from blood. The receptors come from a woman aged 40-49 years with Graves' ophthalmopathy.

This clonotype was recorded at least ten times. The chain combines TRBV20-1 with TRBJ2-3; TRBD2 matches 7 bases. The V gene end was trimmed by 5 bases and the J gene end by 0 bases; junction bases not matched to a gene: 11. Germline loops: CDR1 DFQATT, CDR2 SNEGSKA (reference sequence). The CDR3 is 16 residues long. The CDR3 protein is CSARKPLAPSTDTQYF. The CDR3 DNA is TGCAGTGCTCGAAAACCACTAGCGCCTAGCACAGATACGCAGTATTTT.

This clonotype was seen ten or more times. The V call is TRBV20-1, the J call TRBJ2-7; 7 bases are a match to TRBD2. The CDR3 has 15 residues. Losses at the gene ends were 3 bases for V and 5 bases for J; bases not matched to a gene: 13. Germline loops: CDR1 DFQATT, CDR2 SNEGSKA (reference sequence). The CDR3 DNA sequence: TGCAGTGCTAGCCGCCCCTTAGGGAGGGTCGACGAGCAGTACTTC. Residues: CSASRPLGRVDEQYF.

As to this clonotype: With a much larger clone just one base away, this may be a read error. This chain joins TRBV11-2 and TRBJ1-4, with D possibly TRBD1 on 5 matching bases. This CDR3 is 17 amino acids long. The germline CDR1 and CDR2 sequences are SGHAT and FQNNGV. The CDR3 coding sequence is TGTGCCAGCAGCTTACGCGGACGGGAGGCAGGGAAGGAAAAACCGTTTTTT. Its translation: CASSLRGREAGKEKPFF. The full variable domain, its missing parts supplied by reference TRBV11-2 and TRBJ1-4, is EAGVAQSPRYKIIEKRQSVAFWCNPISGHATLYWYQQILGQGPKLLIQFQNNGVVDDSQLPKDRFSAERLKGVDSTLKIQPAKLEDSAVYLCASSLRGREAGKEKPFFGSGTQLSVL.

The sample holds a few counts of this clonotype. This chain links TRBV6-5 with TRBJ1-2, with 7 bases aligning to TRBD1. Trimming removed 8 bases from V and 4 bases from J; junction bases left unmatched: 13. The CDR3 is 15 residues long. Germline V lookup: CDR1 MNHEY, CDR2 SVGAGI. CDR3 in amino acids: CASRLPHPGGYGYTF. The CDR3 DNA sequence: TGTGCCAGCCGATTACCCCATCCAGGGGGCTATGGCTACACCTTC.

This clonotype was observed many times. The chain uses TRBV5-1 and TRBJ1-3; 7 bases align to TRBD1. The CDR3 extends over 14 amino acids. CDR1 and CDR2 from the germline V gene are SGHRS and YFSETQ. After removal of 4 bases from V and 2 bases from J, the junction contained 3 bases not matched to a gene. The CDR3 DNA reads as TGCGCCAGCAGCCCCGGACAGGCTGGAAACACCATATATTTT. Translated: CASSPGQAGNTIYF.

V usage is TRBV11-2 and J usage is TRBJ2-2; D could derive from TRBD1 or TRBD2 (6 bases each). The germline V and J ends were trimmed by 1 base and 7 bases, with 16 bases remaining between them. The CDR3 length is 16 residues. Germline V CDR1 and CDR2: SGHAT, FQNNGV. CDR3 residues: CASSLVQGGWGGELFF. In DNA form, the CDR3 reads TGTGCCAGCAGCTTAGTACAGGGAGGATGGGGCGGGGAGCTGTTTTTT.

This clonotype was counted at least ten times. V is TRBV2 and J is TRBJ2-5; D may correspond to TRBD1 or TRBD2 (5 bases each). The CDR3 length is 16 residues. V was pared by 3 bases and J by 4 bases, with 18 bases between. In germline, CDR1 is SNHLY, CDR2 FYNNEI. CDR3 sequence (DNA): TGTGCCAGCAGTGATTCTCTCGGGGCAGGGAGAGAGACCCAGTACTTC. Translating it yields CASSDSLGAGRETQYF.

This clonotype has more than one count but fewer than ten. The rearrangement joins TRBV11-2 to TRBJ2-1; D ambiguous. Germline V gene data show CDR1 as SGHAT and CDR2 as FQNNGV. Trimming cost V 5 bases and J 7 bases, with 9 bases left between them. The CDR3 consists of 12 residues. CDR3 protein: CASSRHLNEQFF. The CDR3 bases are TGTGCCAGCAGCCGGCATTTGAATGAGCAGTTCTTC.